These 31 T cell receptor beta chains share one sample of origin, sequenced in a study of shared clonotypes between healthy human individuals. In the naive CD8 group, cells lacked CD45RO and were positively selected for CCR7, so terminally differentiated effector memory CD45RA+ cells were left out. Assay used: immunoSEQ multiplex PCR; TCRdb lists only in-frame clones, some missing. The data contain about 2.1 million clones, 93% of them singletons. The sequencing input was naive CD8+ T cells from PBMCs. These receptors were obtained from a man in his late teens or twenties in good health. Some clones in this sample may be carry-over from other donors' samples.

V and J are TRBV5-1 and TRBJ2-1, with D perhaps matching TRBD1 (6 bases). There are 15 residues in the CDR3. Germline lookup yields CDR1 SGHRS and CDR2 YFSETQ. Trimming left V 3 bases short and J 0 bases short, with 10 bases between. CDR3 DNA: TGCGCCAGCAGCTCCCAGGGGAACTCCTACAATGAGCAGTTCTTC. Translating it yields CASSSQGNSYNEQFF.

The chain joins TRBV7-2 to TRBJ2-7; maybe TRBD1 (6 bases). The V gene's germline CDR1 is SGHTA and CDR2 FQGNSA. The germline V and J ends were trimmed by 5 bases and 5 bases, with 19 bases remaining between them. The CDR3 consists of 15 residues. CDR3 sequence reads: CASSAHGTLGHEQYF. Here the CDR3 DNA reads TGTGCCAGCAGCGCCCACGGGACACTAGGACACGAGCAGTACTTC. Supplemented by reference TRBV7-2 and TRBJ2-7, the full variable domain reads GAGVSQSPSNKVTEKGKDVELRCDPISGHTALYWYRQSLGQGLEFLIYFQGNSAPDKSGLPSDRFSAERTGGSVSTLTIQRTQQEDSAVYLCASSAHGTLGHEQYFGPGTRLTVT.

CDR3 DNA: TGCAGCGGTAGGCTAGCGGGAGGGACCGGGGAGCTGTTTTTT. Its protein is CSGRLAGGTGELFF. The chain couples TRBV29-1 to TRBJ2-2; 12 bases map to TRBD2. This CDR3 is built from 14 residues. The trim removed 7 bases at V and 5 bases at J, leaving 5 bases unmatched. Germline V gene sequence: CDR1 SQVTM, CDR2 ANQGSEA.

The chain uses TRBV19 and TRBJ2-1, with 7 bases that match TRBD2. This CDR3 region has 16 residues. Trimming took 6 bases from V and 2 from J; bases not matched to a gene: 10. Germline CDR1 is LNHDA and CDR2 is SQIVND (reference sequence). CDR3 residues: CASSPWREYAYNEQFF. CDR3 sequence (DNA): TGTGCCAGTAGCCCCTGGCGGGAGTACGCCTACAATGAGCAGTTCTTC.

The chain has TRBV28 and TRBJ2-3; TRBD2 aligns across 13 bases. The trim removed 2 bases at V and 7 bases at J, leaving 6 bases unmatched. Germline V gene sequence: CDR1 MDHEN, CDR2 SYDVKM. This CDR3 is 16 amino acids long. The CDR3 nucleotides read TGTGCCAGCAGTTTAAGACTAGCGGGAGGCGGTTATACGCAGTATTTT. This codes for CASSLRLAGGGYTQYF. Supplemented by reference TRBV28 and TRBJ2-3, the full variable domain reads DVKVTQSSRYLVKRTGEKVFLECVQDMDHENMFWYRQDPGLGLRLIYFSYDVKMKEKGDIPEGYSVSREKKERFSLILESASTNQTSMYLCASSLRLAGGGYTQYFGPGTRLTVL.

J is TRBJ1-2 and V is TRBV15, with D possibly matching TRBD1 (6 bases). Germline CDR1 and CDR2: LNHNV and YYDKDF (reference sequence). This CDR3 has 13 amino acids. The V end lost 3 bases, the J end lost 4 bases, and 9 bases lay between the germline ends. Here the CDR3 reads CATSSPGVYGYTF. For the CDR3, the DNA is TGTGCCACCAGCAGTCCAGGGGTCTATGGCTACACCTTC. Based on the CDR3 plus reference TRBV15 and TRBJ1-2, the full variable domain is DAMVIQNPRYQVTQFGKPVTLSCSQTLNHNVMYWYQQKSSQAPKLLFHYYDKDFNNEADTPDNFQSRRPNTSFCFLDIRSPGLGDTAMYLCATSSPGVYGYTFGSGTRLTVV.

The rearrangement uses TRBV29-1 and TRBJ1-2; 7 positions agree with TRBD1. The CDR3 is 12 residues long. Looked up from germline, CDR1 is SQVTM and CDR2 is ANQGSEA. J lost 8 bases, V lost 4 bases, and 7 bases had no gene match. CDR3 protein: CSVVSGGEGYTF. CDR3 nucleotides: TGCAGCGTTGTTTCAGGGGGAGAGGGCTACACCTTC.

The genes are TRBV28 and TRBJ2-7, with D uncertain. This CDR3 comprises 15 residues. V lost 5 bases to trimming and J lost 6 bases, with 20 bases between them. The V gene's germline CDR1 is MDHEN and CDR2 SYDVKM. CDR3 nucleotides: TGTGCCAGCAGTCCTTCAGACGCGCTTCCCCCCGAGCAGTACTTC. It specifies CASSPSDALPPEQYF.

As concerns this clone: At the DNA level, this CDR3 is encoded by other sequences in the same sample as well. V and J are TRBV27 and TRBJ2-7; D gene uncertain. The CDR3 is made up of 13 amino acids. V was shortened by 2 bases and J by 0 bases, with 5 bases between the two germline ends. Germline CDR1 is MNHEY and CDR2 is SMNVEV (reference sequence). The CDR3 here is CASSLSASYEQYF. The CDR3 nucleotides are TGTGCCAGCAGTTTAAGTGCCTCCTACGAGCAGTACTTC.

This sequence joins TRBV28 and TRBJ1-1; no clear D. Germline lookup yields CDR1 MDHEN and CDR2 SYDVKM. The CDR3 has 14 amino acids. Trimming pared 2 bases from V and 1 base from J, leaving 8 bases between. The DNA for the CDR3 is TGTGCCAGCAGTTTACGGTACGAGAACACTGAAGCTTTCTTT. Translating it yields CASSLRYENTEAFF.

The chain uses TRBV7-3 and TRBJ1-2; D is unresolved. The V end was cut by 4 bases, the J end by 1 base, with 19 bases between. The germline gives CDR1 SGHTA, CDR2 FQGTGA. This CDR3 spans 17 amino acids. The CDR3 sequence is CASSSYDTYGLNYGYTF. The DNA for the CDR3 is TGTGCCAGCAGCTCCTACGACACATACGGGCTTAACTATGGCTACACCTTC. Variable domain in full (rest from reference TRBV7-3 and TRBJ1-2): GAGVSQTPSNKVTEKGKYVELRCDPISGHTALYWYRQSLGQGPEFLIYFQGTGAADDSGLPNDRFFAVRPEGSVSTLKIQRTERGDSAVYLCASSSYDTYGLNYGYTFGSGTRLTVV.

The rearrangement joins TRBV27 to TRBJ2-7; no clear D. The CDR3 is made up of 13 amino acids. Trimming stripped 5 bases from V and 5 bases from J, with 13 bases between. CDR1 and CDR2 (germline): MNHEY, SMNVEV (reference sequence). In DNA, the CDR3 is TGTGCCAGCAGTGGGCTGGGAAGGGACGAGCAGTACTTC. Its protein product is CASSGLGRDEQYF.

The gene calls are TRBV6-6 and TRBJ1-5; D is ambiguous. Per the germline V gene, CDR1 is MNHNY and CDR2 is SVGAGI (reference sequence). The CDR3 loop spans 14 amino acids. CDR3 bases: TGTGCTTCGGTTAGCCTTTTGAGCAATCAGCCCCAGCATTTT. Residues: CASVSLLSNQPQHF.

CDR3 in DNA: TGTGCCAGCAGGCATCTCTTGAGGGTGGAGAATCCTGAAGCTTTCTTT. It is translated as CASRHLLRVENPEAFF. The V call is TRBV19, the J call TRBJ1-1; D gene ambiguous. Germline CDR1 reads LNHDA; CDR2 reads SQIVND (reference sequence). V dropped 9 bases and J dropped 6 bases, with 26 bases sitting between them. This CDR3 region has 16 residues.

The chain joins TRBV29-1 to TRBJ1-1; no clear D gene. V was pared by 5 bases and J by 10 bases, with 14 bases between. Germline V gives CDR1 SQVTM, CDR2 ANQGSEA. There are 11 residues in the CDR3. CDR3 amino acids: CSVSVDGVAFF. For the CDR3, the DNA is TGCAGCGTTTCGGTGGACGGGGTAGCTTTCTTT.

The genes are TRBV6-1 and TRBJ1-4; the D is unclear. Germline values: CDR1 MNHNS, CDR2 SASEGT. Trimming took 2 bases from V and 0 from J, leaving 4 bases between them. This CDR3 is built from 14 residues. CDR3 region: CASSERATNEKLFF. In nucleotides, the CDR3 is TGTGCCAGCAGTGAAAGGGCAACTAATGAAAAACTGTTTTTT.

The rearrangement joins TRBV29-1 to TRBJ2-7, with 9 positions matching TRBD1. CDR1 is SQVTM, CDR2 ANQGSEA, per germline. V shed 0 bases and J 5 bases; nucleotides not matched to a gene: 8. The CDR3 is 15 amino acids. CDR3: CSVEDPETGGNEQYF. The CDR3 nucleotides read TGCAGCGTTGAAGATCCGGAGACAGGGGGTAACGAGCAGTACTTC.

This sequence joins TRBV27 and TRBJ2-7; a weak D match, TRBD2 (7 bases). The germline CDR1 and CDR2 sequences are MNHEY and SMNVEV (reference sequence). The CDR3 is 15 residues long. V was shortened by 6 bases and J by 0 bases, with 15 bases between the two germline ends. CDR3 in amino acids: CASRGRGGSSYEQYF. Written as DNA, the CDR3 is TGTGCCAGCAGGGGCAGGGGCGGGAGCTCCTACGAGCAGTACTTC.

The rearrangement uses TRBV30 and TRBJ1-4; D is unresolved. V lost 1 base, J lost 2 bases, and 8 bases lay in between. Per germline, CDR1 GTSNPN and CDR2 SVGIG (reference sequence). CDR3 length: 14 amino acids. The CDR3 reads CAWSEGWTNEKLFF. CDR3 sequence (DNA): TGTGCCTGGAGTGAGGGATGGACTAATGAAAAACTGTTTTTT.

This chain joins TRBV27 and TRBJ2-7; D not certain. CDR1 and CDR2 (germline): MNHEY, SMNVEV (reference sequence). Trimming left V 6 bases short and J 7 bases short, with 16 bases between. The CDR3 has 13 residues. The CDR3 DNA reads as TGTGCCAGCAGGTTAGGCGGTCGGCGGGAGCAGTACTTC. Residues: CASRLGGRREQYF.

The V and J genes are TRBV4-2 and TRBJ2-1; 8 bases line up with TRBD2. V lost 0 bases to trimming and J lost 1 base; unmatched junction nucleotides: 5. The CDR3 spans 17 residues. Per the germline V gene, CDR1 is LGHNA and CDR2 is YNFKEQ. The CDR3 spells CASSQERAGVSYNEQFF. As DNA, the CDR3 is TGTGCCAGCAGCCAAGAGCGAGCGGGAGTGTCCTACAATGAGCAGTTCTTC.

The rearrangement joins TRBV6-5 to TRBJ1-5; 7 bases match TRBD1. Germline lookup yields CDR1 MNHEY and CDR2 SVGAGI. The CDR3 has 15 residues. V gave up 5 bases and J gave up 5 bases; unmatched junction bases: 9. The CDR3 loop reads CASSPRGGYYQPQHF. The CDR3 bases are TGTGCCAGCAGTCCCAGGGGGGGGTATTATCAGCCCCAGCATTTT.

V and J are TRBV27 and TRBJ2-3; 10 bases are a match to TRBD2. CDR1 is MNHEY and CDR2 is SMNVEV in the germline V gene (reference sequence). The CDR3 length is 13 residues. With 9 bases clipped from V and 2 bases from J, the junction kept 2 bases outside the gene matches. The CDR3 sequence is CASSGRTTDTQYF. Written as DNA, the CDR3 is TGTGCCAGTAGCGGGAGGACCACAGATACGCAGTATTTT.

The rearrangement joins TRBV5-6 to TRBJ2-1; 12 bases line up with TRBD2. The CDR3 has 18 residues. With V trimmed by 1 base and J by 4 bases, 9 bases remained unmatched. The germline V gene encodes CDR1 SGHDT and CDR2 YYEEEE. The CDR3 loop reads CASSLRLAGAVGYNEQFF. CDR3 bases: TGTGCCAGCAGCTTGAGACTAGCGGGGGCCGTGGGGTACAATGAGCAGTTCTTC.

This chain uses TRBV27 with TRBJ2-7, with D possibly being TRBD2 (5 bases). CDR1 and CDR2 (germline): MNHEY, SMNVEV (reference sequence). This CDR3 spans 14 amino acids. Trimming took off 2 bases at V and 0 bases at J, with 8 bases between the two ends. CDR3 loop: CASSLTGFSYEQYF. CDR3 in DNA: TGTGCCAGCAGTTTAACGGGGTTCTCCTACGAGCAGTACTTC.

The rearrangement links TRBV7-2 to TRBJ2-2, with 9 positions matching TRBD2. With 0 bases clipped from V and 5 bases from J, the junction kept 7 bases outside the gene matches. The V gene's germline CDR1 is SGHTA and CDR2 FQGNSA. This CDR3 has 17 amino acids. Here the CDR3 DNA reads TGTGCCAGCAGCTTAGCAGCGGGAGGAGGGTATACCGGGGAGCTGTTTTTT. This codes for CASSLAAGGGYTGELFF.

The V call is TRBV6-6, the J call TRBJ2-1, with a possible D match to TRBD2 (6 bases). This CDR3 is 13 amino acids long. V lost 8 bases, J lost 1 base, and 9 bases lay in between. The germline CDR1 and CDR2 sequences are MNHNY and SVGAGI (reference sequence). The CDR3 DNA sequence: TGTGCCAGCGGGACTTGGTCCTACAATGAGCAGTTCTTC. Translated, it gives CASGTWSYNEQFF.

The chain recombines TRBV4-3 with TRBJ2-1, with D perhaps TRBD2 (6 bases). This CDR3 is 15 amino acids long. Germline loops: CDR1 LGHNA, CDR2 YSLEER. V was cut by 0 bases and J by 2 bases, with 8 bases left in between. DNA of the CDR3: TGCGCCAGCAGCCAAGACGGGAGTGCCTACAATGAGCAGTTCTTC. This encodes CASSQDGSAYNEQFF.

The V gene is TRBV7-8, the J gene TRBJ2-7, with TRBD2 matching 9 bases. The trim removed 5 bases at V and 3 bases at J, leaving 8 bases unmatched. Looked up from germline, CDR1 is SGHVS and CDR2 is FQNEAQ. The CDR3 extends over 15 amino acids. Here the CDR3 reads CASSPPAGGDYEQYF. DNA for the CDR3: TGTGCCAGCAGCCCCCCGGCGGGAGGGGACTACGAGCAGTACTTC.

V is TRBV27 and J is TRBJ2-2, with 11 nucleotides matching TRBD2. V shed 3 bases and J 4 bases; nucleotides not matched to a gene: 4. The germline CDR1 and CDR2 sequences are MNHEY and SMNVEV (reference sequence). The CDR3 loop spans 16 amino acids. The CDR3 loop reads CASSFQTSGVTGELFF. CDR3 nucleotide sequence: TGTGCCAGCAGTTTCCAGACTAGCGGGGTCACCGGGGAGCTGTTTTTT.

V gene TRBV4-3 combines with J gene TRBJ1-1; tentatively, D is TRBD1 (5 bases). This CDR3 comprises 16 residues. Germline lookup yields CDR1 LGHNA and CDR2 YSLEER. V was clipped by 1 base and J by 4 bases, with 16 bases between them. The CDR3 sequence: CASSQVQGGSPTEAFF. The CDR3, as DNA: TGCGCCAGCAGCCAAGTCCAGGGTGGGTCCCCCACTGAAGCTTTCTTT.